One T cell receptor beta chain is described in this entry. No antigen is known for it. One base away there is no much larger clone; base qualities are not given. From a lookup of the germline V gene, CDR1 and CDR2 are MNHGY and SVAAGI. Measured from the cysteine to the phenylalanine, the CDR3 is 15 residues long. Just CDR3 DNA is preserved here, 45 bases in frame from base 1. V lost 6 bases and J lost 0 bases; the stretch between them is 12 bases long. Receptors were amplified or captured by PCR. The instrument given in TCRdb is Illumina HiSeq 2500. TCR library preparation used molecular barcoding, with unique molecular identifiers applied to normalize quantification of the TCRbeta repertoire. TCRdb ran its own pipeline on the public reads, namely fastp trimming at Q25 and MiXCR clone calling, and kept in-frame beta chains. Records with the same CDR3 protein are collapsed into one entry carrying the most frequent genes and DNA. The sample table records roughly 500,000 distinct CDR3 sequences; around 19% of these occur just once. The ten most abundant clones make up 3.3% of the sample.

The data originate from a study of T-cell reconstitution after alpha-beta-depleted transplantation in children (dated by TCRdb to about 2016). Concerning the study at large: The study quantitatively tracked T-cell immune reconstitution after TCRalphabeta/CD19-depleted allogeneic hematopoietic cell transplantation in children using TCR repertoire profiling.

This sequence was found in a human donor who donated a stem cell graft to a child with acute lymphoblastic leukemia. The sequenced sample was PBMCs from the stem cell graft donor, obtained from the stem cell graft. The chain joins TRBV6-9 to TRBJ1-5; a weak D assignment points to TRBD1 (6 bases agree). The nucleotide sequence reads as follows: TGTGCCAGCAGCCATGGGACAAGTAGCAATCAGCCCCAGCATTTT. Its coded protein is CASSHGTSSNQPQHF.